Below are 16 T cell receptor beta chains sequenced from a single sample in a study of patients and donors after allogeneic stem cell transplantation. TCRdb reanalysed the RT-PCR reads using MiXCR and keeps one entry per CDR3 protein. The table lists about 110,000 distinct CDR3 sequences, approximately 40% of them singletons. Sequencing was performed on blood, either unsorted or a sorted T cell fraction (not recorded which). The receptors here all came from a human donor who was either an allogeneic HSCT recipient or a stem cell or donor lymphocyte infusion donor (not recorded which). It is not recorded whose cells these are; they may come from a transplant donor.

This chain links TRBV12-3 or TRBV12-4 with TRBJ2-3; no definite D call. Trimming took off 5 bases at V and 2 bases at J, with 8 bases between the two ends. The CDR3 covers 13 residues. The CDR3 loop is CASSLDLTDTQYF. DNA of the CDR3: TGTGCCAGCAGTCTAGACCTCACAGATACGCAGTATTTT.

The genes are TRBV4-3 and TRBJ1-2; TRBD1 agrees at 8 bases. V trimming: 1 base; J trimming: 5 bases; junction bases outside the gene matches: 12. The germline CDR1 and CDR2 sequences are LGHNA and YSLEER. There are 17 residues in the CDR3. The CDR3 DNA sequence: TGCGCCAGCAGCCAAGGAGTAAGACAGGGGAAGAGTTATGGCTACACCTTC. This sequence encodes CASSQGVRQGKSYGYTF.

This chain joins TRBV28 and TRBJ2-1; possible D gene TRBD1, 6 bases. Germline V gene lookup returns CDR1 MDHEN and CDR2 SYDVKM. Trimming pared 7 bases from V and 9 bases from J, leaving 22 bases between. This CDR3 region has 15 residues. The CDR3 sequence is CASTPQGRSSGEQFF. DNA of the CDR3: TGTGCCAGCACCCCCCAGGGGCGTTCGTCCGGTGAGCAGTTCTTC.

The V and J genes are TRBV12-3 or TRBV12-4 and TRBJ1-5, with D possibly TRBD1 on 6 matching bases. The CDR3 is 14 amino acids. Trimming left V 5 bases short and J 2 bases short, with 10 bases between. CDR3 sequence: CASSQGYGNQPQHF. CDR3 DNA sequence: TGTGCCAGCAGTCAGGGGTACGGCAATCAGCCCCAGCATTTT.

This clonotype was seen a few times. V gene TRBV20-1 combines with J gene TRBJ2-3, with no clear D. The CDR3 is 10 residues long. Deletions cut 5 bases from V and 14 bases from J, with 14 bases between. CDR1 and CDR2 from the germline V gene are DFQATT and SNEGSKA (reference sequence). CDR3 in amino acids: CSAHSADSYF. As DNA, the CDR3 is TGCAGTGCTCACTCTGCCGATTCGTATTTT.

J is TRBJ1-6 and V is TRBV7-9, with no clear D. V was trimmed by 0 bases and J by 7 bases, leaving 4 bases between them. The CDR3 has 13 amino acids. Looked up from germline, CDR1 is SEHNR and CDR2 is FQNEAQ (reference sequence). In nucleotides, the CDR3 is TGTGCCAGCAGCTTAGCCCGGAATTCACCCCTCCACTTT. Translating gives CASSLARNSPLHF.

In this sample, this clonotype turned up a few times. In nucleotides, the CDR3 is TGCAGCGTTGAACCGACAGGTTCGACAGATACGCAGTATTTT. Its protein is CSVEPTGSTDTQYF. The rearrangement joins TRBV29-1 to TRBJ2-3; D possibly corresponds to TRBD1 (6 bases). V lost 2 bases and J 3 bases, leaving 12 bases between the germline ends. CDR3 size: 14 residues. Germline values: CDR1 SQVTM, CDR2 ANQGSEA.

The rearrangement joins TRBV12-3 or TRBV12-4 to TRBJ1-3, with a tentative D call TRBD1 (5 bases). Trimming shortened V by 5 bases and J by 9 bases, and 20 bases separated the two germline ends. The CDR3 contains 15 residues. The CDR3 DNA follows: TGTGCCAGCAGTGCTCCGGGACTCCCCGGTGGCACCATATATTTT. It translates to CASSAPGLPGGTIYF.

This clonotype has just a few counts. V is TRBV24-1 and J is TRBJ1-2; D might be TRBD1 (5 bases). V lost 7 bases, J lost 4 bases, and 6 bases lay in between. Germline lookup yields CDR1 KGHDR and CDR2 SFDVKD. The CDR3 has 11 amino acids. CDR3 in amino acids: CATRDIYGYTF. In nucleotides, the CDR3 is TGTGCCACCAGGGACATCTATGGCTACACCTTC.

The rearrangement uses TRBV7-9 and TRBJ1-2; D not resolved. CDR1 is SEHNR, CDR2 FQNEAQ, per germline (reference sequence). Trimming pared 4 bases from V and 6 bases from J, leaving 6 bases between. The CDR3 sequence is 11 residues long. The CDR3, as DNA: TGTGCCAGCAGCTACAATGATGGCTACACCTTC. This encodes CASSYNDGYTF. Using reference TRBV7-9 and TRBJ1-2 for the parts outside the CDR3, the full variable domain is DTGVSQNPRHKITKRGQNVTFRCDPISEHNRLYWYRQTLGQGPEFLTYFQNEAQLEKSRLLSDRFSAERPKGSFSTLEIQRTEQGDSAMYLCASSYNDGYTFGSGTRLTVV.

CDR3 protein: CASSLAPRQYEQYF. CDR3 nucleotide sequence: TGTGCCAGCAGCTTAGCCCCCCGGCAGTACGAGCAGTACTTC. The chain has TRBV7-9 and TRBJ2-7; D uncertain. Germline V gene data show CDR1 as SEHNR and CDR2 as FQNEAQ (reference sequence). CDR3 length: 14 residues. Between the trimmed V and J ends, which lost 0 bases and 4 bases, there was a span of 10 bases.

There are many counts of this clonotype. The J gene is TRBJ1-1, the V gene TRBV12-3 or TRBV12-4, with D unresolved. The V end was cut by 7 bases, the J end by 5 bases, with 8 bases between. CDR3 length equals 11 residues. In DNA, the CDR3 is TGTGCCAGCACTCTCGAGACTGAAGCTTTCTTT. As protein: CASTLETEAFF.

J is TRBJ2-1 and V is TRBV7-9, with 8 bases aligning to TRBD2. V trimming: 4 bases; J trimming: 4 bases; junction bases outside the gene matches: 9. Germline CDR1 and CDR2: SEHNR and FQNEAQ (reference sequence). The CDR3 has 16 residues. The DNA for the CDR3 is TGTGCCAGCAGCTCATTAGCGGGACTGACATACAATGAGCAGTTCTTC. This sequence encodes CASSSLAGLTYNEQFF.

This clonotype showed up just a few times. This chain links TRBV6-5 with TRBJ1-5; maybe TRBD1 (5 bases). V was pared by 5 bases and J by 1 base, with 12 bases between. Germline V lookup: CDR1 MNHEY, CDR2 SVGAGI. This CDR3 has 15 residues. The CDR3 nucleotides are TGTGCCAGCAGTCTTCAGGGCCTGAGCAATCAGCCCCAGCATTTT. The encoded protein is CASSLQGLSNQPQHF.

This clonotype showed up just a few times. The chain combines TRBV4-2 with TRBJ2-7, with D possibly TRBD1 on 7 matching bases. CDR1 and CDR2 (germline): LGHNA, YNFKEQ. The V end was cut by 4 bases, the J end by 5 bases, with 18 bases between. The CDR3 is 15 amino acids. For the CDR3, the DNA is TGTGCCAGCAGCCTTTGGGCGGGACAGAGGGACGAGCAGTACTTC. Amino acids: CASSLWAGQRDEQYF.

The DNA for the CDR3 is TGTGCCAGCAGTTACTCGGCGGGGGGGGGCCCTCTATACAATGAGCAGTTCTTC. This gives the protein CASSYSAGGGPLYNEQFF. The chain uses TRBV6-2 or TRBV6-3 and TRBJ2-1, with 9 bases aligning to TRBD2. V lost 0 bases, J lost 4 bases, and 10 bases stayed unmatched. Germline V lookup: CDR1 MNHEY, CDR2 SVGEGT. This CDR3 has 18 amino acids.